This T cell receptor (beta chain) was sequenced in a study of blood T cell repertoires in COVID-19. TCRdb's copy holds only in-frame clones and misses some; the assay was immunoSEQ multiplex PCR. The sample consists of about 260,000 clones, 87% of them appearing once. The length of the CDR3 is 15 residues. The germline V and J ends were trimmed by 0 bases and 8 bases, with 16 bases remaining between them. CDR1 and CDR2 (germline): LGHDT, YNNKEL (reference sequence). Input material: peripheral blood. The sequence was collected from a woman between 50 and 59 years old who had recovered from COVID-19. The rearrangement joins TRBV3-1 (or the pseudogene TRBV3-2) to TRBJ1-2; D ambiguous. The CDR3 sequence: CASSQENSPIGGYTF. CDR3 sequence (DNA): TGTGCCAGCAGCCAAGAGAACAGCCCCATTGGGGGCTACACCTTC.